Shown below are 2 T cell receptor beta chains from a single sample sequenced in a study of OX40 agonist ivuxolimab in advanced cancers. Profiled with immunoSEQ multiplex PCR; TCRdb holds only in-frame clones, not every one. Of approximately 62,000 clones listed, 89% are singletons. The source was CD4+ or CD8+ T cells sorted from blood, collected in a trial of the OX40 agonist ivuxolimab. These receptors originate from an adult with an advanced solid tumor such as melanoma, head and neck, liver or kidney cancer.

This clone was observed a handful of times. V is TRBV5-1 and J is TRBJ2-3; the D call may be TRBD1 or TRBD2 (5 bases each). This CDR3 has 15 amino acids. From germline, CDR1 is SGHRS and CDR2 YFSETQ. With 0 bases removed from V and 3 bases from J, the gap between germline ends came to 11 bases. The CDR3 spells CASSLGDGGTDTQYF. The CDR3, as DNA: TGCGCCAGCAGCTTGGGGGACGGCGGAACAGATACGCAGTATTTT.

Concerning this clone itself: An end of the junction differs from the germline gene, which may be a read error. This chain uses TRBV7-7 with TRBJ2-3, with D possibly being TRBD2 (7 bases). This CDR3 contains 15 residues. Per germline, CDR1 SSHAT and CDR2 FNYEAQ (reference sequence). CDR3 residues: CASSFGGASTDTQYF. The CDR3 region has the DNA TGTGCTAGCAGCTTTGGGGGGGCGAGCACAGATACGCAGTATTTT.